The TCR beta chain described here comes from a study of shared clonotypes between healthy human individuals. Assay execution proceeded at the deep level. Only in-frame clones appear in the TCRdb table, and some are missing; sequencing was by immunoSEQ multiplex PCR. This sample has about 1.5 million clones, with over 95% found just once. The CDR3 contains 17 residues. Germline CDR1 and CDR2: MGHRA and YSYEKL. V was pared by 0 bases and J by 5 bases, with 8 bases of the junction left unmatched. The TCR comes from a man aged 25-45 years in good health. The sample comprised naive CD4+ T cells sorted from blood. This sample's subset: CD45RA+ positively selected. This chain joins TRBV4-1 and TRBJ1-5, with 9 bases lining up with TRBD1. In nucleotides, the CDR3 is TGCGCCAGCAGCCAAGATCTCTGGGACAGGGAGGATCAGCCCCAGCATTTT. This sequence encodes CASSQDLWDREDQPQHF.